The rows below give T cell receptor beta chains drawn from one sample of a study of CD8 T cells in acute hepatitis C reinfection. Clones were read by immunoSEQ multiplex PCR, and TCRdb kept only the in-frame ones, dropping some. The sample consists of 30,000 to 40,000 clones, 75% to 90% of them appearing once. The sample was naive CD8+ T cells from PBMCs. These receptors came from a woman aged 18-29 years who spontaneously cleared hepatitis C infection. Each CDR3 is given with its conserved first and last residue. A D gene is named only where the DNA matches it firmly. The listing skips clone size in some rows; elsewhere it reads once, few, many or a size class.

d_gene	abundance	v_gene	j_gene	CDR3nt	CDR3aa
-	-	TRBV5-5	TRBJ2-6	TGTGCCAGCAGCTTGTATCCAGTAACCGACTCTGGGGCCAACGTCCTGACTTTC	CASSLYPVTDSGANVLTF
-	-	TRBV7-8	TRBJ1-2	TGTGCCAGCAGCTTAGATCAGGGGTGGTATGGCTACACCTTC	CASSLDQGWYGYTF
-	-	TRBV4-1	TRBJ1-5	TGCGCCAGCAGCCTCAGGCTGGGCAATCAGCCCCAGCATTTT	CASSLRLGNQPQHF
-	-	TRBV9	TRBJ2-6	TGTGCCAGCAGCTCCGCAGATTCTGGGGCCAACGTCCTGACTTTC	CASSSADSGANVLTF
-	-	TRBV14	TRBJ2-7	TGTGCCAGCAGCCCTCGGCCCGGGAGCTACGAGCAGTACTTC	CASSPRPGSYEQYF
TRBD2	-	TRBV7-8	TRBJ2-2	TGTGCCAGCAGCATAACCCTTGAGACTAGCGGATCGAACACCGGGGAGCTGTTTTTT	CASSITLETSGSNTGELFF
-	-	TRBV15	TRBJ2-2	TGTGCCACCAGCAGGGAAGAGGCCACCGGGGAGCTGTTTTTT	CATSREEATGELFF
TRBD2	-	TRBV11-2	TRBJ2-7	TGTGCCAGCAGCGTCGGGACTACCTACGAGCAGTACTTC	CASSVGTTYEQYF
-	few	TRBV6-5	TRBJ1-5	TGTGCCAGCAGTCCGTATAGCAATCAGCCCCAGCATTTT	CASSPYSNQPQHF
-	once	TRBV7-9	TRBJ2-7	TGTGCCAGCAGCTTAATCCTCCCCACCTACGAGCAGTACTTC	CASSLILPTYEQYF
TRBD2	few	TRBV5-4	TRBJ2-7	TGTGCCAGCAGCTTGACTAGCGGGACTGGCGAGCAGTACTTC	CASSLTSGTGEQYF
TRBD2	-	TRBV7-8	TRBJ2-5	TGTGCCAGCAGGATAGCGGGAGGGGTGGAGACCCAGTACTTC	CASRIAGGVETQYF
-	-	TRBV7-2	TRBJ2-2	TGTGCCAGCAGCTACCCATACGGGGAGCTGTTTTTT	CASSYPYGELFF
-	-	TRBV5-1	TRBJ2-7	TGCGCCAGCAGCTTGAATACAGGGAGCTCCTACGAGCAGTACTTC	CASSLNTGSSYEQYF
-	-	TRBV6-6	TRBJ1-1	TGTGCCAGCAGTCTGGGGGGCACTCCTGAAGCTTTCTTT	CASSLGGTPEAFF
-	-	TRBV9	TRBJ2-2	TGTGCCAGCAGCGTGGGAGGGGGCACCGGGGAGCTGTTTTTT	CASSVGGGTGELFF
TRBD2	-	TRBV2	TRBJ2-1	TGTGCCAGCAGCAATGGGACTAGCGGGAATGAGCAGTTCTTC	CASSNGTSGNEQFF
-	-	TRBV29-1	TRBJ2-7	TGCAGCGTTGAAGAGAGGGGTCTGAGCTCCTACGAGCAGTACTTC	CSVEERGLSSYEQYF
-	-	TRBV11-2	TRBJ1-5	TGTGCCAGCAGCTTAGATAACGGTCAGCCCCAGCATTTT	CASSLDNGQPQHF
TRBD2	-	TRBV6-1	TRBJ2-1	TGTGCCAGCACAATGACTAGCGGGAACGACAATGAGCAGTTCTTC	CASTMTSGNDNEQFF
-	-	TRBV11-3	TRBJ2-7	TGTGCCAGCAGCCCCCCGGACTCCTACGAGCAGTACTTC	CASSPPDSYEQYF
-	-	TRBV9	TRBJ1-1	TGTGCCAGCAGCGTAGCCTCAGGGGACACTGAAGCTTTCTTT	CASSVASGDTEAFF
-	-	TRBV12-5	TRBJ1-3	TGTGCTAGTGGTTTAGGAAACACCATATATTTT	CASGLGNTIYF
TRBD2	-	TRBV19	TRBJ2-7	TGTGCCAGTAGTTCTTATCGGGAGGAGGCCCCCTACGAGCAGTACTTC	CASSSYREEAPYEQYF
-	once	TRBV14	TRBJ2-1	TGTGCCAGCAGCCAATCTAATTACAATGAGCAGTTCTTC	CASSQSNYNEQFF
-	-	TRBV4-1	TRBJ1-1	TGCGCCAGCAGCCGGCATCAGACAGATAACACTGAAGCTTTCTTT	CASSRHQTDNTEAFF
-	once	TRBV29-1	TRBJ1-2	TGCAGCGTTGACGAAGGGAACTATGGCTACACCTTC	CSVDEGNYGYTF
-	-	TRBV12-5	TRBJ1-5	TGTGCTAGTGGGGCCGGGGCCCTCAATCAGCCCCAGCATTTT	CASGAGALNQPQHF
-	-	TRBV7-9	TRBJ1-1	TGTGCCACCCTCCGGGGGGGGTACATGAACACTGAAGCTTTCTTT	CATLRGGYMNTEAFF
TRBD1	-	TRBV5-6	TRBJ1-2	TGTGCCAGCAGCTTACCGGGACAGTCGAATAACTATGGCTACACCTTC	CASSLPGQSNNYGYTF
-	-	TRBV25-1	TRBJ2-5	TGTGCCAGCAGTGAAGAGACCCAGTACTTC	CASSEETQYF
TRBD2	-	TRBV4-1	TRBJ2-1	TGCGCCAGCAGCACCCTAGCGGGACTTTTCAATGAGCAGTTCTTC	CASSTLAGLFNEQFF
-	-	TRBV4-1	TRBJ2-1	TGCGCCAGCAGCCAGTTTCAGGGTTACAATGAGCAGTTCTTC	CASSQFQGYNEQFF
-	-	TRBV11-3	TRBJ2-2	TGTGCCAGCAGCCCCGGAGGGGAGCTGTTTTTT	CASSPGGELFF
-	-	TRBV27	TRBJ1-1	TGTGCCAGCAGTCAGACCGCGAACACTGAAGCTTTCTTT	CASSQTANTEAFF
TRBD1	-	TRBV11-3	TRBJ2-2	TGTGCCAGCAGCTTAGATCGACAGGGGGACACCGGGGAGCTGTTTTTT	CASSLDRQGDTGELFF
TRBD2	-	TRBV5-6	TRBJ2-7	TGTGCCAGCAGCTCCGGGCTAGCGGGGGACTACGAGCAGTACTTC	CASSSGLAGDYEQYF
-	-	TRBV5-4	TRBJ1-1	TGTGCCAGCAGCTTGGTAGGTGGTCGCCCCGAAGCTTTCTTT	CASSLVGGRPEAFF
TRBD1	-	TRBV7-3	TRBJ2-3	TGTGCCAGCAGCTTAATAGGGACAGGGGCCACAGATACGCAGTATTTT	CASSLIGTGATDTQYF
-	-	TRBV6-6	TRBJ2-7	TGTGCCAGCAGTTACTCAGCTGGGGCCGAGCAGTACTTC	CASSYSAGAEQYF
-	-	TRBV11-2	TRBJ2-1	TGTGCCAGCAGCTTGACAGGCTTATACAATGAGCAGTTCTTC	CASSLTGLYNEQFF
-	-	TRBV4-1	TRBJ1-1	TGCGCCAGCAGCCAAGGGTGGAACACTGAAGCTTTCTTT	CASSQGWNTEAFF
TRBD1	once	TRBV4-2	TRBJ2-2	TGTGCCAGCAGCCCGGGACAGTATTACACCGGGGAGCTGTTTTTT	CASSPGQYYTGELFF
TRBD1	-	TRBV10-3	TRBJ2-7	TGTGCCATCAGTGAGCCCCTAAGGACAGGGATTTCGTACGAGCAGTACTTC	CAISEPLRTGISYEQYF
-	-	TRBV9	TRBJ1-3	TGTGCCAGCAGCGACCCAGGGGAAGGGGACACCATATATTTT	CASSDPGEGDTIYF
-	-	TRBV27	TRBJ1-2	TGTGCCAGCAGTTTCCTCACCGGGCAGGTCTATGGCTACACCTTC	CASSFLTGQVYGYTF
TRBD2	-	TRBV6-1	TRBJ2-3	TGTGCCAGCAGCGTCCGGGAGGCACCAGATACGCAGTATTTT	CASSVREAPDTQYF
-	-	TRBV13	TRBJ2-1	TGTGCCAGCAGCCCGGACATGCAGTACAATGAGCAGTTCTTC	CASSPDMQYNEQFF
-	-	TRBV5-6	TRBJ2-1	TGTGCCAGCAGCTTGAGGGCGTACAATGAGCAGTTCTTC	CASSLRAYNEQFF
TRBD2	-	TRBV6-4	TRBJ2-1	TGTGCCAGCAGTGATGGGGGGGACAATGAGCAGTTCTTC	CASSDGGDNEQFF
-	-	TRBV6-5	TRBJ2-5	TGTGCCAGCAGTATCGGGACCGAAGAGACCCAGTACTTC	CASSIGTEETQYF
-	-	TRBV7-9	TRBJ2-7	TGTGCCAGCAGCTTAGCCGAGAAACCCTCCTACGAGCAGTACTTC	CASSLAEKPSYEQYF
-	-	TRBV5-6	TRBJ1-1	TGTGCCAGCAGCCCACACGGGAACACTGAAGCTTTCTTT	CASSPHGNTEAFF
-	-	TRBV13	TRBJ2-7	TGTGCCAGCAGGCTTCCCGGTAGGGACCCCGAGCAGTACTTC	CASRLPGRDPEQYF